This T cell receptor (beta chain) was recorded in a study of OX40 agonist ivuxolimab in advanced cancers. For the study at large: Earlier treatment with anti-PD-1, anti-PD-L1 or anti-CTLA-4 was permitted, and roughly 40% had received some.

Findings and caveats of the study: CD8+ T cells (on average) carried more expanded clones than CD4+ T cells. The specificity for antigen of the expanded peripheral T cells was not determined.

As to this clone: Its specificity is not known.

On cycle 4 day 1 and cycle 7 day 1, as well as at baseline, blood was sampled. The CDR3 consists of 13 residues. Germline lookup yields CDR1 LNHDA and CDR2 SQIVND (reference sequence). The V end lost 7 bases, the J end lost 3 bases, and 11 bases lay between the germline ends. Method: immunoSEQ multiplex PCR; TCRdb's copy keeps in-frame clones and lacks some. This sample has 85,000 to 90,000 clones, with approximately 89% found just once. The specimen comprised CD4+ or CD8+ T cells sorted from blood, sampled in a trial of the OX40 agonist ivuxolimab. This rearrangement joins TRBV19 to TRBJ2-3; D is perhaps TRBD2 (5 bases). This TCR was recovered from an adult with an advanced solid tumor such as melanoma, head and neck, liver or kidney cancer. In DNA form, the CDR3 reads TGTGCCAGTAAGGATACGGGGACAGATACGCAGTATTTT. It encodes CASKDTGTDTQYF.